There are many counts of the clone carrying this T cell receptor (beta chain). This sample was taken from a study of T cells in Graves' hyperthyroidism and ophthalmopathy. Amplified TCR beta CDR3 regions derived from RNA transcripts. The primer set for the first-round RT-PCR of the TCR CDR3 was HTBI. One entry per CDR3 protein, called by TCRdb with MiXCR from the multiplex PCR reads. The profile covers 600,000 or so distinct CDR3 sequences, with about 16% appearing a single time and approximately 3.9% taken by the ten largest. Germline-derived CDR1 and CDR2 are MNHNS and SASEGT. Trimming stripped 4 bases from V and 5 bases from J, with 12 bases between. This CDR3 has 14 amino acids.

The V gene is TRBV6-1, the J gene TRBJ2-1; TRBD1 might be the D (5 bases). The clonotype originates from a woman in her twenties or thirties with Graves' hyperthyroidism. Material: blood. The DNA of the CDR3 is TGTGCCAGCAGTGGGACATGGAAAGACAATGAGCAGTTCTTC. This translates into CASSGTWKDNEQFF.